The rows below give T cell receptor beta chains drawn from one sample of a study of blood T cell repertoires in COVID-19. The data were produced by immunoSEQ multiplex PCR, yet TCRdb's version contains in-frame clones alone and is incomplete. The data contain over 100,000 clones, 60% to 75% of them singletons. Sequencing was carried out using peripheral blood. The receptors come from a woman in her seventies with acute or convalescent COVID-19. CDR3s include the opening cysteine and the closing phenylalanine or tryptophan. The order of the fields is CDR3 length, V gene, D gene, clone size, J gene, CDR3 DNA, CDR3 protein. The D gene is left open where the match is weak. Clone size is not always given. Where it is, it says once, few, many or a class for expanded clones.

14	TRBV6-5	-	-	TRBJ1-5	TGTGCCAGCAACCTTGCAGGGTTTGAACAGCCCCAGCATTTT	CASNLAGFEQPQHF
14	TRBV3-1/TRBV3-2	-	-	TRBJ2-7	TGTGCCAGCAGCCAAGAGAACAGGGCCCACGAGCAGTACTTC	CASSQENRAHEQYF
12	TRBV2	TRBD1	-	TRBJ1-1	TGTGCCAGCACCCAAGGGACAGTCAAAGCTTTCTTT	CASTQGTVKAFF
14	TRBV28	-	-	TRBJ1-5	TGTGCCAGCTGGGGGGGGACGGGCAATCAGCCCCAGCATTTT	CASWGGTGNQPQHF
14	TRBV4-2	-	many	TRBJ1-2	TGTGCCAGCAGCACCGCGACGGGGAACTATGGCTACACCTTC	CASSTATGNYGYTF
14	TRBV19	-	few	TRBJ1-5	TGTGCCAGTAGTATTGATAGTGGAGATCAGCCCCAGCATTTT	CASSIDSGDQPQHF
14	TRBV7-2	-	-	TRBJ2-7	TGTGCCAGCAGCGCCCGGGAAAGAAACTACGAGCAGTACTTC	CASSARERNYEQYF
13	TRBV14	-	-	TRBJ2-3	TGTGCCAGCAGCCAAGGGTCGCAGGATACGCAGTATTTT	CASSQGSQDTQYF
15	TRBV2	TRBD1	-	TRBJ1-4	TGTGCCAGCAGTGAAGACAGGGGGACTAATGAAAAACTGTTTTTT	CASSEDRGTNEKLFF
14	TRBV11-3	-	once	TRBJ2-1	TGTGCCAGCAGCTCCGATCGAGGAGGCAATGAGCAGTTCTTC	CASSSDRGGNEQFF
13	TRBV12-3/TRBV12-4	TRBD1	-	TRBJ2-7	TGTGCCAGCAGTATCGGGACAGCCTACGAGCAGTACTTC	CASSIGTAYEQYF
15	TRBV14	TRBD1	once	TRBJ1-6	TGTGCCAGCAGCCAAGGACAGGGCTATAATTCACCCCTCCACTTT	CASSQGQGYNSPLHF
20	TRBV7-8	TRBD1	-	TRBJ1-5	TGTGCCAGCAGCTTAGGGGACAGGGGGCCTAGATCAAATAGCAATCAGCCCCAGCATTTT	CASSLGDRGPRSNSNQPQHF
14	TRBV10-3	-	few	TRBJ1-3	TGTGCCACCGCGGCAGGGGACTCTGGAAACACCATATATTTT	CATAAGDSGNTIYF
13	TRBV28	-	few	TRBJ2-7	TGTGCCAGCAGAGTACAGGGTACCTACGAGCAGTACTTC	CASRVQGTYEQYF
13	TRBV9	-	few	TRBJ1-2	TGTGCCAGCAGAGGAGGACAGCGGGGAGGCTACACCTTC	CASRGGQRGGYTF
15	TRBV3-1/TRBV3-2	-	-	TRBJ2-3	TGTGCCAGCAGCCACGTCGGACATAGCACAGATACGCAGTATTTT	CASSHVGHSTDTQYF
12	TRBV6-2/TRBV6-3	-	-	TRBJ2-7	TGTGCCAGCAGTGACCCGGGGTACGAGCAGTACTTC	CASSDPGYEQYF
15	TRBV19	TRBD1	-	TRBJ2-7	TGTGCCAGTAGTATATGGGGGACAGGGGCCTACGAGCAGTACTTC	CASSIWGTGAYEQYF
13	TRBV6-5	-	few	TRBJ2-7	TGTGCCAGCAGTTACGGACTTTACTACGAGCAGTACTTC	CASSYGLYYEQYF
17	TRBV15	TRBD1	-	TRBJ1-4	TGTGCCACCAGCAGAGCGTTGGGACAGGGAAGGCTAGAAAAACTGTTTTTT	CATSRALGQGRLEKLFF
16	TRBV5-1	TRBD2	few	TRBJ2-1	TGCGCCAGCAGCATCCCGACTAGCGGAACCTACAATGAGCAGTTCTTC	CASSIPTSGTYNEQFF
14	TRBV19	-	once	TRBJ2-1	TGTGCCAGTAGTATATCAGGACAGTCCAATGAGCAGTTCTTC	CASSISGQSNEQFF
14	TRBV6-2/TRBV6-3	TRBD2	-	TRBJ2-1	TGTGCCAGCAGTTTTCTAGCGGGGACTAATGAGCAGTTCTTC	CASSFLAGTNEQFF
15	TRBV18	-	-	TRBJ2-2	TGTGCCAGCTCACCACCGGGCGGACACCAACGGGAGCTGTTTTTT	CASSPPGGHQRELFF
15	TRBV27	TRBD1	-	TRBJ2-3	TGTGCCAGCAGTTCCAATCTTCCGGGACAGGGTACGCAGTATTTT	CASSSNLPGQGTQYF
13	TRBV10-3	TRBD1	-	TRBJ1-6	TGTGCCATCAAGCAGGGGGAAGGGTCACCCCTCCACTTT	CAIKQGEGSPLHF
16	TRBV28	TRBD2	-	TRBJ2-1	TGTGCCAGCGCTACGGGGGCTAGCGGGTCCTACAATGAGCAGTTCTTC	CASATGASGSYNEQFF
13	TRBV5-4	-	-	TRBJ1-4	TGTGCCAGCAGCTTCAGGACTCGTGAAAAACTGTTTTTT	CASSFRTREKLFF
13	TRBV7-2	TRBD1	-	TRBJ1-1	TGTGCCAGCAGCCGACAGGGGAACACTGAAGCTTTCTTT	CASSRQGNTEAFF
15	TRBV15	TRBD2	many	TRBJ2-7	TGTGCCACCAGCAGAGATCGGGGGGGCCCCTACGAGCAGTACTTC	CATSRDRGGPYEQYF
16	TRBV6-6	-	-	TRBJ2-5	TGTGCCAGCAGTTCTTCCAGACAGGCGCCACAAGAGACCCAGTACTTC	CASSSSRQAPQETQYF
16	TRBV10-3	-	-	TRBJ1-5	TGTGCCATCAGTGAGGGGGCACAGGGTGGGAATCAGCCCCAGCATTTT	CAISEGAQGGNQPQHF
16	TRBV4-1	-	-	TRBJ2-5	TGCGCCAGCAGCCAAGAGGGCGCGTTGGGTTGGGAGACCCAGTACTTC	CASSQEGALGWETQYF
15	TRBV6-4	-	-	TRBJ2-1	TGTGCCAGCAGTGACTCAGCGGGCTCCTACAATGAGCAGTTCTTC	CASSDSAGSYNEQFF
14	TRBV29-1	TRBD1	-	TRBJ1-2	TGCAGCGTCGTTCGGACAGGGGTTTCCTATGGCTACACCTTC	CSVVRTGVSYGYTF
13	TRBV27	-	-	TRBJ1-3	TGTGCCAGCAGACCCGGGTTGTCGGACACCATATATTTT	CASRPGLSDTIYF
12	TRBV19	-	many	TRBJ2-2	TGTGCCAGTAGTACCCAAAACGGGGAGCTGTTTTTT	CASSTQNGELFF
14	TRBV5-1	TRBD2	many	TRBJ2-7	TGCGCCAGCAGCTTAACTAGCGGATCCTACGAGCAGTACTTC	CASSLTSGSYEQYF
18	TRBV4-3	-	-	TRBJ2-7	TGCGCCAGCAGCCAAGCATGGGGACTCGGGACGGACTCCTACGAGCAGTACTTC	CASSQAWGLGTDSYEQYF
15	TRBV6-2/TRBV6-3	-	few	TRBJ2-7	TGTGCCAGCAGTCTATTAGCTACAGGGTCCTACGAGCAGTACTTC	CASSLLATGSYEQYF
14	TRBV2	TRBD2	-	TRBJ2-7	TGTGCCAGCCGGGCAGCGGGGGGAACGGGCGAGCAGTACTTC	CASRAAGGTGEQYF
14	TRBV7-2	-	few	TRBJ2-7	TGTGCCAGCAGCTGGGGCCCGATCTCCTACGAGCAGTACTTC	CASSWGPISYEQYF
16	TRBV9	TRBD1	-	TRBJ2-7	TGTGCCAGCAGCGCCTCCCCCGGGACAGGACTGTACGAGCAGTACTTC	CASSASPGTGLYEQYF
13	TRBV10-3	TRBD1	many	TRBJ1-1	TGTGCCATCAGAGGACAGGGGAACACTGAAGCTTTCTTT	CAIRGQGNTEAFF
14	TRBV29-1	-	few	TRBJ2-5	TGCAGCGTTGGACTACAGGGTGGTCAAGAGACCCAGTACTTC	CSVGLQGGQETQYF
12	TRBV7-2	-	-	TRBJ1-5	TGTGCCAGCAGCTTAGTCGGTCAGCCCCAGCATTTT	CASSLVGQPQHF
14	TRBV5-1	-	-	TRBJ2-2	TGCGCCAGCAGCTGGACAGCGGGAACCGGGGAGCTGTTTTTT	CASSWTAGTGELFF
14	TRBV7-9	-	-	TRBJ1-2	TGTGCCAGCAGCTTAGGAACAGGGCGCTATGGCTACACCTTC	CASSLGTGRYGYTF
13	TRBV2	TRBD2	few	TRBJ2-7	TGTGCCAGCAGTAGTAGCGGGAGTGGCGAGCAGTACTTC	CASSSSGSGEQYF
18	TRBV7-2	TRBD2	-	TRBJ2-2	TGTGCCAGCAGCCCCCCCTTAAGCGGGGGGGCCGGGAGCGGGGAGCTGTTTTTT	CASSPPLSGGAGSGELFF
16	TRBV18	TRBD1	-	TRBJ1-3	TGTGCCAGCTCACAGGGACAGGGTTCCTCTGGAAACACCATATATTTT	CASSQGQGSSGNTIYF